Listed below are T cell receptor beta chains from one sample, sequenced in a study of memory CD4+ T cells and cytomegalovirus serostatus. Using immunoSEQ multiplex PCR, the repertoire was profiled, and TCRdb retains in-frame clones only, with some absent. Of about 100,000 clones in the sample, about four fifths were seen once. Sequenced material: memory CD4+ T cells from blood. Source of these receptors: an adult in good health and CMV-seropositive. The CDR3 runs from the conserved cysteine through the conserved F or W. A D gene is named only where the DNA matches it firmly. Expanded clones are given a class, and other clones once, few, many or no size at all.

TRBD1 - TRBJ2-2 TRBV7-8 TGTGCCAGCAGCTCCGGACAGGGTTACACCGGGGAGCTGTTTTTT CASSSGQGYTGELFF
- - TRBJ2-5 TRBV19 TGTGCCAGTAGTACCACTGGCGTGGGCACAGAGACCCAGTACTTC CASSTTGVGTETQYF
- - TRBJ1-1 TRBV7-8 TGTGCCAGCAGCCCCCGGGTTACTGGGGGGAACACTGAAGCTTTCTTT CASSPRVTGGNTEAFF
TRBD2 - TRBJ2-7 TRBV5-6 TGTGCCAGCAGCTCGGGACTAGCGGGATACGAGCAGTACTTC CASSSGLAGYEQYF
- - TRBJ1-2 TRBV19 TGTGCCAGTAGTAGTGGGGATACTAACTATGGCTACACCTTC CASSSGDTNYGYTF
TRBD1 once TRBJ1-1 TRBV9 TGTGCCAGCAGCGTTAGCCCTTTTCCCGGGACAGGGGGCACTGAAGCTTTCTTT CASSVSPFPGTGGTEAFF
- - TRBJ2-3 TRBV9 TGTGCCAGCAGCGCTTGGGGGTTGGCATATGGGACAGATACGCAGTATTTT CASSAWGLAYGTDTQYF
- - TRBJ2-3 TRBV7-9 TGTGCCAGCAGCTTAGTTGGGGCAGATACGCAGTATTTT CASSLVGADTQYF
- - TRBJ2-1 TRBV5-1 TGCGCCAGCAGCTTGGGTTTGGGTACCTCCTACAATGAGCAGTTCTTC CASSLGLGTSYNEQFF
- - TRBJ1-1 TRBV14 TGTGCCAGCAGCCAAGGTTTACAGTTGGGCGCTTTCTTT CASSQGLQLGAFF
- - TRBJ2-5 TRBV10-1 TGCGCCAGCAGTGAACGGGGTGGAGAGACCCAGTACTTC CASSERGGETQYF
- - TRBJ1-3 TRBV4-2 TGTGCCAGCAGCCAAGCGGGGCAGGGCGGAAACACCATATATTTT CASSQAGQGGNTIYF
TRBD2 - TRBJ2-2 TRBV5-1 TGCGCCAGCAGCTCCCTTTCCTCAGCGGGAGTCACCGGGGAGCTGTTTTTT CASSSLSSAGVTGELFF
TRBD1 few TRBJ1-4 TRBV2 TGTGCCATCCGGACAGGGGAATACGAAAAACTGTTTTTT CAIRTGEYEKLFF
TRBD2 - TRBJ2-2 TRBV28 TGTGCCAGCAGACCACTAGCGACCACCGGGGAGCTGTTTTTT CASRPLATTGELFF
- few TRBJ1-5 TRBV27 TGTGCCAGCAGGTCCAGGACAGCCTACAATCAGCCCCAGCATTTT CASRSRTAYNQPQHF
- once TRBJ2-5 TRBV10-3 TGTGCCATCAGTGAATCGACAGGTGGAGAGACCCAGTACTTC CAISESTGGETQYF
- - TRBJ1-2 TRBV6-1 TGTGCCAGCAGTACCCTATCGACGGGCAACTATGGCTACACCTTC CASSTLSTGNYGYTF
- - TRBJ1-1 TRBV15 TGTGCCACCAGCAGAGGGGGGATCGGGTACACTGAAGCTTTCTTT CATSRGGIGYTEAFF
- - TRBJ2-7 TRBV21-1 TGTGCCAGCAGCGCGACTAGCGGGAGGATCTTGGGCGAGCAGTACTTC CASSATSGRILGEQYF
TRBD1 - TRBJ1-2 TRBV15 TGTGCCACCAGCAGAGCGAATCCGGGACAGGGAATTAGGGGCTACACCTTC CATSRANPGQGIRGYTF
- - TRBJ2-7 TRBV6-4 TGTGCCAACAGTTACCTGAGCTCCTACGAGCAGTACTTC CANSYLSSYEQYF
- - TRBJ2-5 TRBV9 TGTGCCAGCAACAGAGGAGGTCTGAGCCAAGAGACCCAGTACTTC CASNRGGLSQETQYF
TRBD1 - TRBJ2-7 TRBV6-5 TGTGCCAGCAGTTCGAAGGGGGCGCGAGGTTCCTACGAGCAGTACTTC CASSSKGARGSYEQYF
- - TRBJ2-7 TRBV27 TGTGCCAGCAGTCTGACAGTATCCTACGAGCAGTACTTC CASSLTVSYEQYF
- - TRBJ2-7 TRBV7-8 TGTGCCAGCAGCTCCCAAGGCGGGAACTACGAGCAGTACTTC CASSSQGGNYEQYF
- - TRBJ1-2 TRBV6-6 TGTGCCAGCAGTTACCAAGGGAACTATGGCTACACCTTC CASSYQGNYGYTF
- - TRBJ1-4 TRBV7-2 TGTGCCAGCAGCTTAGCGCCGGGCGGGGAGGGACTCAAAGGAAAACTGTTTTTT CASSLAPGGEGLKGKLFF
TRBD1 medium-sized TRBJ1-1 TRBV6-1 TGTGCCAGTGTCCTGGGGACAGCTAAAGTTGAAGCTTTCTTT CASVLGTAKVEAFF
- - TRBJ2-1 TRBV11-3 TGTGCCAGCAGCTTAGTAGGAGGGCGTGAGCAGTTCTTC CASSLVGGREQFF
TRBD1 - TRBJ2-5 TRBV29-1 TGCAGCGTTGGAGGGGGCTCGATCCAAGAGACCCAGTACTTC CSVGGGSIQETQYF
- - TRBJ1-1 TRBV7-9 TGTGCCAGCAGCTTAGGTTTTACGGGACTGAACACTGAAGCTTTCTTT CASSLGFTGLNTEAFF
TRBD2 few TRBJ2-1 TRBV7-2 TGTGCCAGCAGCTTAGTGAGCGGGAGCACGGTCTTC CASSLVSGSTVF
- - TRBJ2-7 TRBV6-5 TGTGCCAGCAGCCCCAGGGGACCTGGAACCTACGAGCAGTACTTC CASSPRGPGTYEQYF
TRBD1 - TRBJ2-2 TRBV5-1 TGCGCCAGCAGCTTGTTTGGGACAGACAACACCGGGGAGCTGTTTTTT CASSLFGTDNTGELFF
TRBD1 once TRBJ1-5 TRBV14 TGTGCCAGCCCCTCCCGGGACAGCAGCAATCAGCCCCAGCATTTT CASPSRDSSNQPQHF
- few TRBJ2-7 TRBV14 TGTGCCAGCAGCCAAGGACAGGCGGACACCTACGAGCAGTACTTC CASSQGQADTYEQYF
TRBD1 - TRBJ1-2 TRBV6-1 TGTGCCAGCAGTGCCTCGGACAGGTCGGGTGGCTACACCTTC CASSASDRSGGYTF
- - TRBJ2-7 TRBV7-9 TGTGCCAGCAGCTTGCGGACAGATGGCGAGCAGTACTTC CASSLRTDGEQYF
TRBD2 - TRBJ2-7 TRBV9 TGTGCCAGCAGCCCCCAAATTAGCGGGAGGTTATACGAGCAGTACTTC CASSPQISGRLYEQYF
- - TRBJ2-7 TRBV6-1 TGTGCCAGCAGTCAACCCACTACACTGGTGTACTTC CASSQPTTLVYF
TRBD2 - TRBJ2-1 TRBV7-7 TGTGCTAGCAGCATGGGACTAGCGGGAGATGAGCAGTTCTTC CASSMGLAGDEQFF
- - TRBJ1-2 TRBV20-1 TGCAGTGCGGGCGGGAACTATGGCTACACCTTC CSAGGNYGYTF
- - TRBJ1-5 TRBV10-3 TGTGCCATCAGTGTTAACAGCAATCAGCCCCAGCATTTT CAISVNSNQPQHF
- - TRBJ1-3 TRBV18 TGTGCCAGCTCATCCTCGGGGGGCTTTGGAAACACCATATATTTT CASSSSGGFGNTIYF
- - TRBJ1-4 TRBV5-1 TGCGCCAGCAGTTTCAATACAGGGTTTGGAGAAAAACTGTTTTTT CASSFNTGFGEKLFF
TRBD1 - TRBJ1-4 TRBV7-2 TGTGCCAGCAGCAAAGGACAGGGGCGTGAAAAACTGTTTTTT CASSKGQGREKLFF
TRBD1 - TRBJ1-1 TRBV28 TGTGCCAGCAGTTCACAGGGGATTGAAGCTTTCTTT CASSSQGIEAFF
TRBD1 few TRBJ2-7 TRBV6-5 TGTGCCAGCAGTTACCGAGGACAGGGAACCTACGAGCAGTACTTC CASSYRGQGTYEQYF
TRBD1 - TRBJ1-1 TRBV6-5 TGTGCCAGCAGTTACTACCTCGGACAGGAAAGGAGTCGAGCTTTCTTT CASSYYLGQERSRAFF
- - TRBJ1-2 TRBV5-1 TGCGCCAGCAGCTTGGTTGGGGCAGGTCCGAGCTATGGCTACACCTTC CASSLVGAGPSYGYTF
- - TRBJ2-3 TRBV7-3 TGTGCCAGCAGCTCAGAAGTCACAGATACGCAGTATTTT CASSSEVTDTQYF
- few TRBJ1-1 TRBV5-1 TGCGCCAGCAGCCTCGGTGATGGGGTCGGGTCTGAAGCTTTCTTT CASSLGDGVGSEAFF
- - TRBJ2-3 TRBV5-8 TGTGCCAGCAGCCGGGGCGGCCTTAGCACAGATACGCAGTATTTT CASSRGGLSTDTQYF